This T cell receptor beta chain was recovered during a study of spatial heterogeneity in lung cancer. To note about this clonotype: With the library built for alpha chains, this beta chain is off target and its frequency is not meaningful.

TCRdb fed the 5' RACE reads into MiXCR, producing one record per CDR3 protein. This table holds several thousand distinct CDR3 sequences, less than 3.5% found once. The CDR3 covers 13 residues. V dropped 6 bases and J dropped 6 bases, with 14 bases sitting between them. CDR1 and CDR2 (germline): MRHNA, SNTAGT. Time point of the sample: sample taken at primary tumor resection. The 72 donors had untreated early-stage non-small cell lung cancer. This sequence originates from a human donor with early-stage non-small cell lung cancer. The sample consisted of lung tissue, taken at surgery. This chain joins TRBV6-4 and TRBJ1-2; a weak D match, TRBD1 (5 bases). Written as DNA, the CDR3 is TGTGCCAGCAGAGGGGTAGGGGACCATGGCTACACCTTC. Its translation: CASRGVGDHGYTF.